The source of this T cell receptor (beta chain) is a study of blood T cell repertoires in COVID-19. On the study more broadly: Acute and convalescent COVID-19 specimens originated in the United States, Italy and Spain. Nucleic acid was either cDNA or gDNA, and it came from T cells, B-cell-depleted T cells, or PBMCs.

Original processing methods: Nucleated cell counts were estimated from reference gene primer amplification. The assay was immunoSEQ multiplex PCR, and TCRdb's table has in-frame clones only and misses some. Clonal size and the V and J genes are those of that table, whereas D and trimming came from the DNA. The repertoire consists of about 130,000 clones, with roughly 80% occurring once and the leading ten covering more than 5.5%. Per germline, CDR1 LNHNV and CDR2 YYDKDF (reference sequence). The CDR3 runs to 13 residues. Concerning this clone itself: A junction end diverges from the germline sequence, so it may reflect a read error.

V usage is TRBV15 and J usage is TRBJ2-2; no firm D call. The origin of this receptor is a man in his fifties or sixties with acute or convalescent COVID-19. Sequenced input: peripheral blood. CDR3 sequence reads: CATNRPDTGELFF. As DNA, the CDR3 is TGTGCCACCAACAGACCTGACACCGGGGAGCTGTTTTTT.